The 28 T cell receptor beta chains below all came from one sample that was sequenced in a study of cytomegalovirus exposure and HLA in healthy donors. Primers: 60 Vbeta forward and 13 Jbeta reverse. Clones were read by immunoSEQ multiplex PCR, and TCRdb kept only the in-frame ones, dropping some. The sample consists of 120,000 to 150,000 clones, approximately 84% of them appearing once. Material for sequencing was PBMCs. The receptors shown here come from a woman in her 40s in good health and CMV-seronegative.

This clone is a singleton in its sample. This sequence joins TRBV18 and TRBJ1-2; no definite D call. CDR1 is KGHSH and CDR2 is LQKENI in the germline V gene. Deletions cut 4 bases from V and 4 bases from J, with 16 bases between. CDR3 size: 15 residues. This CDR3 reads CASSREGFAGYGYTF. CDR3 nucleotides: TGTGCCAGCTCACGTGAGGGTTTTGCCGGCTATGGCTACACCTTC.

This rearrangement joins TRBV30 to TRBJ1-3; D uncertain. In germline, CDR1 is GTSNPN, CDR2 SVGIG (reference sequence). Trimming took off 1 base at V and 2 bases at J, with 12 bases between the two ends. The CDR3 sequence is 15 residues long. The CDR3 coding sequence is TGTGCCTGGAGTGCAGGAGGGAATCCTGGAAACACCATATATTTT. It specifies CAWSAGGNPGNTIYF.

The chain uses TRBV12-5 and TRBJ1-1, with no clear D. The CDR3 extends over 15 amino acids. The germline V and J ends were trimmed by 1 base and 8 bases, with 17 bases remaining between them. CDR1 is LGHNT, CDR2 FRNRAP, per germline. CDR3 region: CASGLGRAEAGEAFF. Written as DNA, the CDR3 is TGTGCTAGTGGTTTGGGGCGGGCGGAGGCGGGCGAAGCTTTCTTT.

The chain carries TRBV5-1 and TRBJ1-1; no firm D call. Germline loops: CDR1 SGHRS, CDR2 YFSETQ. V dropped 0 bases and J dropped 5 bases, with 17 bases sitting between them. The CDR3 totals 16 residues. The CDR3 sequence: CASSLAVRGSGTEAFF. DNA of the CDR3: TGCGCCAGCAGCTTGGCCGTCAGAGGGTCCGGAACTGAAGCTTTCTTT.

This clone was recorded once. J is TRBJ1-2 and V is TRBV21-1. TRBV21-1 is assigned pseudogene status. This CDR3 has 17 amino acids. The CDR3 bases are TGTGCCAGCAGCAAAACCAGGGACTCGGGCGAATCGGGTGTCTACACCTTC. Protein product: CASSKTRDSGESGVYTF.

The V call is TRBV9, the J call TRBJ2-3; no clear D. The CDR3 is 16 residues long. Germline V gene data show CDR1 as SGDLS and CDR2 as YYNGEE. V was trimmed by 0 bases and J by 0 bases, leaving 11 bases between them. The CDR3 sequence: CASSVVGDSSTDTQYF. CDR3 DNA sequence: TGTGCCAGCAGCGTAGTCGGAGACTCTAGCACAGATACGCAGTATTTT. The entire variable domain, with the rest obtained from reference TRBV9 and TRBJ2-3, is as follows: DSGVTQTPKHLITATGQRVTLRCSPRSGDLSVYWYQQSLDQGLQFLIQYYNGEERAKGNILERFSAQQFPDLHSELNLSSLELGDSALYFCASSVVGDSSTDTQYFGPGTRLTVL.

The gene calls are TRBV27 and TRBJ2-3, with D possibly matching TRBD2 (6 bases). The V and J ends lost 1 base and 4 bases respectively, with 9 bases between them. The CDR3 spans 14 residues. Per the germline V gene, CDR1 is MNHEY and CDR2 is SMNVEV (reference sequence). The CDR3 DNA reads TGTGCCAGCAGTTTATTCGGGGGACCAGATACGCAGTATTTT. It translates to CASSLFGGPDTQYF.

As regards this clone: At one end the junction does not follow the germline gene, possibly because of a read error. The gene calls are TRBV7-9 and TRBJ2-1; TRBD2 aligns across 9 bases. The CDR3 has 16 amino acids. The V gene's germline CDR1 is SEHNR and CDR2 FQNEAQ (reference sequence). CDR3 nucleotide sequence: TGTTCCAGCAGCCACATACAGCGGGAGGACTACAATGAGCAGTTCTTC. Amino acid sequence: CSSSHIQREDYNEQFF.

The chain uses TRBV18 and TRBJ2-3, with TRBD2 as a possible D gene (6 bases). The germline CDR1 and CDR2 sequences are KGHSH and LQKENI. Between the trimmed V and J ends, which lost 2 bases and 2 bases, there was a span of 14 bases. CDR3 length: 16 residues. The CDR3 loop reads CASSPSAGRITDTQYF. Written as DNA, the CDR3 is TGTGCCAGCTCACCATCCGCCGGGAGAATCACAGATACGCAGTATTTT.

On this clone itself: The germline gene is not matched at one end of the junction; a read error may be the cause. The same CDR3 also results from other DNA sequences found in this sample. The chain links TRBV5-4 to TRBJ2-5; 8 bases are shared with TRBD1. The germline gives CDR1 SGHNT, CDR2 YYREEE (reference sequence). The CDR3 has 14 amino acids. The CDR3 reads CASSPGGSQETQYF. In nucleotides, the CDR3 is TGTGCCAGCAGCCCAGGGGGCTCCCAAGAAACCCAGTACTTC.

This sequence joins TRBV4-1 and TRBJ2-5; TRBD1 matches at 9 bases. Trimming removed 5 bases from V and 2 bases from J; junction bases left unmatched: 12. Germline V CDR1 and CDR2: MGHRA, YSYEKL. The CDR3 totals 17 residues. The CDR3 protein is CASSKEYPGQGQETQYF. The CDR3 bases are TGCGCCAGCAGCAAGGAATATCCAGGACAGGGGCAAGAGACCCAGTACTTC.

V gene TRBV27 combines with J gene TRBJ2-7; tentative D call: TRBD1 (6 bases). Trimming left V 5 bases short and J 5 bases short, with 13 bases between. The CDR3 covers 13 residues. Germline CDR1 and CDR2: MNHEY and SMNVEV (reference sequence). CDR3 sequence (DNA): TGTGCCAGCAGTCGTCTAGGGGGAGACGAGCAGTACTTC. Amino acid sequence: CASSRLGGDEQYF.

This chain uses TRBV4-1 with TRBJ2-5, with 9 positions matching TRBD2. The J call may be wrong; the DNA end is better matched by TRBJ2-7. This CDR3 contains 16 residues. Germline CDR1 is MGHRA and CDR2 is YSYEKL. CDR3 DNA sequence: TGCGCCAGCAGTCGACAACCGGGACTAGCCGCCTACGAGCAGTACTTC. It codes for CASSRQPGLAAYEQYF.

The chain joins TRBV28 to TRBJ2-5; D not resolved. The end of the DNA fits TRBJ2-7 better, so the J call may be wrong. The CDR3 contains 14 residues. The germline V gene encodes CDR1 MDHEN and CDR2 SYDVKM. The CDR3 region has the DNA TGTGCCACACACAAAAGCGAACCCCCCTACGAGCAGTACTTC. This codes for CATHKSEPPYEQYF.

The chain recombines TRBV9 with TRBJ2-1, with D uncertain. The ends were cut back, 5 bases at V and 4 bases at J, with 10 bases in the middle. This CDR3 contains 13 residues. Germline V gene data show CDR1 as SGDLS and CDR2 as YYNGEE. The CDR3 DNA is TGTGCCAGCAGTCCTCAGACTTACAATGAGCAGTTCTTC. Translation gives CASSPQTYNEQFF.

This clone showed up just a few times. J is TRBJ2-4 and V is TRBV18, with 8 bases matching TRBD2. The trim removed 5 bases at V and 0 bases at J, leaving 21 bases unmatched. Germline values: CDR1 KGHSH, CDR2 LQKENI. The CDR3 runs 21 residues. The CDR3 region has the DNA TGTGCCAGCTCAGCGAGGCGGGATAGCGGGGACCTAAGCCTAGCCAAAAACATTCAGTACTTC. Translating it yields CASSARRDSGDLSLAKNIQYF.

This clone was observed a single time. This chain joins TRBV10-3 and TRBJ2-7; 9 bases line up with TRBD1. The germline gives CDR1 ENHRY, CDR2 SYGVKD. V lost 0 bases, J lost 6 bases, and 15 bases stayed unmatched. The length of the CDR3 is 18 residues. CDR3: CAISESTPQGTGKGEQYF. CDR3 DNA: TGTGCCATCAGTGAGTCCACCCCTCAGGGGACAGGGAAGGGCGAGCAGTACTTC.

The gene calls are TRBV6-1 and TRBJ2-1; D is uncertain. Germline CDR1 reads MNHNS; CDR2 reads SASEGT. The CDR3 loop spans 12 amino acids. V lost 2 bases, J lost 6 bases, and 5 bases lay in between. This CDR3 reads CASSESSNEQFF. DNA for the CDR3: TGTGCCAGCAGTGAAAGTAGCAATGAGCAGTTCTTC.

The chain has TRBV7-9 and TRBJ2-1; 11 nucleotides align to TRBD2. Trimming took 0 bases from V and 5 from J; bases not matched to a gene: 6. This CDR3 spans 17 amino acids. Germline CDR1 is SEHNR and CDR2 is FQNEAQ (reference sequence). Here the CDR3 reads CASSLASTSGMNNEQFF. The CDR3 region has the DNA TGTGCCAGCAGCTTAGCATCGACTAGCGGGATGAACAATGAGCAGTTCTTC.

The chain uses TRBV28 and TRBJ1-3; D uncertain. The CDR3 extends over 15 amino acids. Germline CDR1 reads MDHEN; CDR2 reads SYDVKM. Trimming removed 5 bases from V and 0 bases from J, with 11 bases in between. The CDR3, as DNA: TGTGCCAGCAGTCAAATAAGAGCCTCTGGAAACACCATATATTTT. Its protein is CASSQIRASGNTIYF.

This chain links TRBV19 with TRBJ2-5; 7 bases map to TRBD1. The end of the DNA fits TRBJ2-7 better, so the J call may be wrong. The CDR3 runs to 16 residues. CDR1 and CDR2 (germline): LNHDA, SQIVND (reference sequence). The CDR3 sequence: CASSHPGTGTAYEQYF. In DNA, the CDR3 is TGTGCCAGTAGTCACCCTGGTACCGGGACAGCCTACGAGCAGTACTTC.

This clone turned up a few times. The J gene is TRBJ2-7, the V gene TRBV11-2; the match to TRBD2 covers 12 bases. The germline CDR1 and CDR2 sequences are SGHAT and FQNNGV. The CDR3 runs to 15 residues. V lost 6 bases and J lost 2; bases outside the gene matches: 5. The CDR3 sequence: CASSGLAGLTYEQYF. Written as DNA, the CDR3 is TGTGCCAGCAGTGGACTAGCGGGGCTAACCTACGAGCAGTACTTC. Complete variable domain (other parts from reference TRBV11-2 and TRBJ2-7): EAGVAQSPRYKIIEKRQSVAFWCNPISGHATLYWYQQILGQGPKLLIQFQNNGVVDDSQLPKDRFSAERLKGVDSTLKIQPAKLEDSAVYLCASSGLAGLTYEQYFGPGTRLTVT.

With respect to this clone: At one end the junction does not follow the germline gene, possibly because of a read error. The CDR3 protein is CASSQGTSLHITDMQYF. The DNA of the CDR3 is TGTGCCAGCAGTCAAGGGACTTCCCTACACATCACAGATATGCAGTATTTT. This chain links TRBV27 with TRBJ2-3; D possibly corresponds to TRBD2 (6 bases). From germline, CDR1 is MNHEY and CDR2 SMNVEV (reference sequence). The CDR3 covers 17 residues.

This chain joins TRBV7-3 and TRBJ2-3; 9 nucleotides align to TRBD1. Germline CDR1 SGHTA, CDR2 FQGTGA. The CDR3 has 14 amino acids. Trimming at V came to 2 bases and at J to 5 bases, leaving 2 bases not matched to a gene. The CDR3 protein is CASSLEDRGDTQYF. The CDR3 DNA follows: TGTGCCAGCAGCTTAGAGGACAGGGGAGATACGCAGTATTTT. The whole variable domain, remainder taken from reference TRBV7-3 and TRBJ2-3, is GAGVSQTPSNKVTEKGKYVELRCDPISGHTALYWYRQSLGQGPEFLIYFQGTGAADDSGLPNDRFFAVRPEGSVSTLKIQRTERGDSAVYLCASSLEDRGDTQYFGPGTRLTVL.

CDR3 in DNA: TGTGCCAGTAGAAAGACGAGGGGGTCGTACGAGCAGTACTTC. Its protein is CASRKTRGSYEQYF. The chain is built from TRBV19 and TRBJ2-7; a possible D gene is TRBD1 (6 bases). The V gene's germline CDR1 is LNHDA and CDR2 SQIVND (reference sequence). The CDR3 covers 14 residues. V was pared by 6 bases and J by 4 bases, with 16 bases between.

The chain couples TRBV4-1 to TRBJ2-7; 7 nucleotides line up with TRBD1. CDR1 MGHRA and CDR2 YSYEKL come from the germline V gene. Germline trimming cut 2 bases from V and 0 bases from J; bases unmatched to any gene: 4. This CDR3 has 15 residues. Written as DNA, the CDR3 is TGCGCCAGCAGCCAACTAGGACAGGCCTCCTACGAGCAGTACTTC. It specifies CASSQLGQASYEQYF.

The CDR3 DNA sequence: TGTGCCAGCAAAAGGGACACGAAGACCTACGAGCAGTACTTC. Residues: CASKRDTKTYEQYF. The chain links TRBV7-2 to TRBJ2-5; weak D call: TRBD1 (6 bases). With the DNA end fitting TRBJ2-7 better, the J assignment may be wrong. The CDR3 extends over 14 amino acids. Germline V gives CDR1 SGHTA, CDR2 FQGNSA.

This clone was picked up one time. V usage is TRBV18 and J usage is TRBJ2-1, with 8 nucleotides matching TRBD1. The junction had 4 bases not matched to a gene; V was cut back by 0 bases and J by 3 bases. The length of the CDR3 is 16 residues. Looked up from germline, CDR1 is KGHSH and CDR2 is LQKENI. The DNA for the CDR3 is TGTGCCAGCTCACCACCGCAGGGGGCGTACTACAATGAGCAGTTCTTC. Its translation: CASSPPQGAYYNEQFF. Full variable domain (rest looked up from reference TRBV18 and TRBJ2-1): NAGVMQNPRHLVRRRGQEARLRCSPMKGHSHVYWYRQLPEEGLKFMVYLQKENIIDESGMPKERFSAEFPKEGPSILRIQQVVRGDSAAYFCASSPPQGAYYNEQFFGPGTRLTVL.